What follows are 17 T cell receptor beta chains derived from one specimen sequenced in a study of regulatory dendritic cells for organ transplantation. Produced via immunoSEQ multiplex PCR; TCRdb's table is partial and in-frame only. Of about 20,000 clones detected, 80% to 90% appear once; the ten largest clones hold 0.68%. Allogeneic regulatory or mature dendritic cells were co-cultured for about 5 days with CFSE-labeled sorted T cells at 1:10. The antigens of these receptors remain unknown. The sequenced sample consisted of naive CD4+ T cells from blood cultured with regulatory dendritic cells. The subset denotes: CD45RA+ naive T cells. The source of these receptors is a human donor in good health.

In the case of this clone: One end of the junction varies from germline; a read error may be responsible. The V gene is TRBV7-7, the J gene TRBJ2-2; 9 bases are a match to TRBD1. The length of the CDR3 is 15 residues. Germline CDR1 SSHAT, CDR2 FNYEAQ (reference sequence). The CDR3 region has the DNA TGTGCTAGCAGCTTACGGACAGGGGACACCGGGGAGCTGTTTTTT. Its translation is CASSLRTGDTGELFF. Filled out from reference TRBV7-7 and TRBJ2-2, the complete variable domain reads GAGVSQSPRYKVTKRGQDVTLRCDPISSHATLYWYQQALGQGPEFLTYFNYEAQPDKSGLPSDRFSAERPEGSISTLTIQRTEQRDSAMYRCASSLRTGDTGELFFGEGSRLTVL.

The V and J genes are TRBV4-2 and TRBJ1-1; D is perhaps TRBD1 (5 bases). Germline V gene data show CDR1 as LGHNA and CDR2 as YNFKEQ. V was trimmed by 4 bases and J by 4 bases, leaving 16 bases between them. CDR3 length: 15 residues. The CDR3 nucleotides read TGTGCCAGCAGCCCGAGCGTGGGGGGGGGCACTGAAGCTTTCTTT. The encoded protein is CASSPSVGGGTEAFF.

The genes are TRBV6-1 and TRBJ1-3; D gene unclear. CDR1 and CDR2 from the germline V gene are MNHNS and SASEGT. CDR3 length: 15 amino acids. Trimming stripped 2 bases from V and 0 bases from J, with 8 bases between. The CDR3 region is CASSELGVSGNTIYF. Written as DNA, the CDR3 is TGTGCCAGCAGTGAACTTGGGGTCTCTGGAAACACCATATATTTT.

In nucleotides, the CDR3 is TGTGCCAGCAGCGTAGACCCGGGTAAAAACATTCAGTACTTC. This gives the protein CASSVDPGKNIQYF. The rearrangement uses TRBV9 and TRBJ2-4; D call uncertain. Trimming took off 0 bases at V and 4 bases at J, with 8 bases between the two ends. The length of the CDR3 is 14 residues. Germline loops: CDR1 SGDLS, CDR2 YYNGEE.

The chain links TRBV7-2 to TRBJ1-2; no clear D gene. V lost 5 bases, J lost 4 bases, and 14 bases lay in between. The CDR3 spans 14 residues. Per germline, CDR1 SGHTA and CDR2 FQGNSA. The CDR3 protein is CASSPNRPSYGYTF. The CDR3 DNA follows: TGTGCCAGCAGCCCGAATCGACCATCCTATGGCTACACCTTC.

CDR3 nucleotides: TGCAGTGCTAGAGATCAGGCAGGCTGGTACTTC. This translates into CSARDQAGWYF. V is TRBV20-1 and J is TRBJ2-7; D call uncertain. This CDR3 region has 11 residues. V lost 0 bases, J lost 12 bases, and 12 bases lay in between. The germline CDR1 and CDR2 sequences are DFQATT and SNEGSKA (reference sequence).

This chain joins TRBV15 and TRBJ1-4; D possibly corresponds to TRBD1 (5 bases). CDR1 is LNHNV and CDR2 is YYDKDF in the germline V gene (reference sequence). V was trimmed by 1 base and J by 1 base, leaving 7 bases between them. The CDR3 is made up of 15 amino acids. The CDR3 loop reads CATSRGQGTNEKLFF. The CDR3 nucleotides read TGTGCCACCAGCAGAGGCCAGGGAACTAATGAAAAACTGTTTTTT.

As concerns this clone: The germline gene is not matched at one end of the junction; a read error may be the cause. The chain couples TRBV7-7 to TRBJ1-6; 8 bases agree with TRBD1. The CDR3 runs to 18 residues. The V gene's germline CDR1 is SSHAT and CDR2 FNYEAQ (reference sequence). CDR3 sequence: CASSLAEQGAVYNSPLHF. CDR3 in DNA: TGTGCTAGCAGCTTAGCGGAGCAGGGGGCAGTCTATAATTCACCCCTCCACTTT.

This rearrangement joins TRBV28 to TRBJ1-2; 8 nucleotides line up with TRBD1. The CDR3 runs to 13 residues. With V trimmed by 3 bases and J by 6 bases, 3 bases remained unmatched. Germline CDR1 MDHEN, CDR2 SYDVKM. This chain's CDR3 is CASSFPGGDGYTF. The CDR3 bases are TGTGCCAGCAGTTTTCCAGGGGGCGATGGCTACACCTTC.

The V gene is TRBV4-3, the J gene TRBJ2-1; tentatively, D is TRBD1 (6 bases). The V end lost 3 bases, the J end lost 0 bases, and 15 bases lay between the germline ends. Germline loops: CDR1 LGHNA, CDR2 YSLEER. The CDR3 sequence is 17 residues long. The CDR3 region is CASSHPIGGSSYNEQFF. For the CDR3, the DNA is TGCGCCAGCAGCCATCCCATAGGGGGAAGCTCCTACAATGAGCAGTTCTTC.

Remarks on this clone: One end of the junction fails to match germline, which may point to a read error. The chain recombines TRBV5-1 with TRBJ2-5; 11 nucleotides agree with TRBD1. Germline CDR1 SGHRS, CDR2 YFSETQ. The CDR3 is made up of 20 amino acids. CDR3 bases: TGCGCCGGCAGCGTTCCGGGACAGGGGGTGCCCAGTACTATCCAAGAGACCCAGTACTTC. This encodes CAGSVPGQGVPSTIQETQYF. Based on the CDR3 plus reference TRBV5-1 and TRBJ2-5, the full variable domain is KAGVTQTPRYLIKTRGQQVTLSCSPISGHRSVSWYQQTPGQGLQFLFEYFSETQRNKGNFPGRFSGRQFSNSRSEMNVSTLELGDSALYLCAGSVPGQGVPSTIQETQYFGPGTRLLVL.

V usage is TRBV10-3 and J usage is TRBJ1-1, with D perhaps TRBD1 (6 bases). With 10 bases removed from V and 2 bases from J, the gap between germline ends came to 23 bases. Germline V gives CDR1 ENHRY, CDR2 SYGVKD. This CDR3 has 16 residues. In DNA, the CDR3 is TGTGCCACCCATCAAAGGACAGACGTTGATAACACTGAAGCTTTCTTT. This sequence encodes CATHQRTDVDNTEAFF.

This sequence joins TRBV5-8 and TRBJ1-4; 10 bases map to TRBD1. V lost 5 bases and J lost 7; bases outside the gene matches: 11. Germline V gene data show CDR1 as SGHTS and CDR2 as YDEGEE. CDR3 size: 16 residues. Here the CDR3 DNA reads TGTGCCAGCAGAAGACAGGGGGCGAATCGTGGTGAAAAACTGTTTTTT. Protein: CASRRQGANRGEKLFF.

The rearrangement uses TRBV29-1 and TRBJ1-1, with a weak D call TRBD1 (5 bases). Trimming took 7 bases from V and 4 from J, leaving 22 bases between them. The germline CDR1 and CDR2 sequences are SQVTM and ANQGSEA. The CDR3 has 15 amino acids. This CDR3 is CSAYGLPGAGTEAFF. The CDR3 nucleotides are TGCAGCGCATATGGGTTACCCGGGGCCGGCACTGAAGCTTTCTTT.

The J gene is TRBJ1-5, the V gene TRBV2; no clear D. In germline, CDR1 is SNHLY, CDR2 FYNNEI. V lost 3 bases and J 4 bases, leaving 10 bases between the germline ends. The CDR3 sequence is 14 residues long. CDR3: CASSDLAGNQPQHF. The CDR3 bases are TGTGCCAGCAGTGATTTGGCGGGGAATCAGCCCCAGCATTTT.

This chain joins TRBV5-5 and TRBJ2-7; D gene uncertain. Between the trimmed V and J ends, which lost 0 bases and 3 bases, there was a span of 7 bases. This CDR3 comprises 13 residues. Germline values: CDR1 SGHKS, CDR2 YYEKEE (reference sequence). The CDR3 loop is CASSLEQIYEQYF. In nucleotides, the CDR3 is TGTGCCAGCAGCTTGGAGCAGATCTACGAGCAGTACTTC.

The chain links TRBV7-2 to TRBJ2-3, with no clear D. This CDR3 is built from 13 residues. V was shortened by 5 bases and J by 2 bases, with 8 bases between the two germline ends. In germline, CDR1 is SGHTA, CDR2 FQGNSA. The CDR3 DNA is TGTGCCAGCAGCGGATTGTACACAGATACGCAGTATTTT. It codes for CASSGLYTDTQYF.